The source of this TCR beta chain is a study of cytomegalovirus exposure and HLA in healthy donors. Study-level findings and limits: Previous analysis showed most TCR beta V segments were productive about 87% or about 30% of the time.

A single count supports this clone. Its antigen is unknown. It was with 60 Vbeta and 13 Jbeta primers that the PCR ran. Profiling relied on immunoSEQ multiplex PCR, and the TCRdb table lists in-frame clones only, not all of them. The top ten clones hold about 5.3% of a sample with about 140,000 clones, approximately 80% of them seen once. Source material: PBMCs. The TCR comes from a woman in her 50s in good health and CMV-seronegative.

CDR3 sequence (DNA): TGTGCCAGCAGAGAGGACAGGAGAGGTCAGCCCCAGCATTTT. Protein sequence: CASREDRRGQPQHF. The rearrangement uses TRBV6-5 and TRBJ1-5, with 7 bases lining up with TRBD1. Germline trimming cut 6 bases from V and 6 bases from J; bases unmatched to any gene: 8. This CDR3 contains 14 residues. CDR1 is MNHEY and CDR2 is SVGAGI in the germline V gene.